What follows are 20 T cell receptor beta chains derived from one specimen sequenced in a study of a mutant IDH1 vaccine in newly diagnosed glioma. Documented time point: week 35, safety follow-up. Doses of 300 ug of mutant IDH1 20-mer peptide were given with topical imiquimod. Sequencing used immunoSEQ multiplex PCR; TCRdb keeps in-frame clones, though not all of them. The sample comprises about 69,000 clones, about 88% of which are singletons, and roughly 2% rests with the top ten. Their cognate antigens are unknown. Sequencing used PBMCs, obtained from a glioma patient whose treatment included an IDH1 peptide vaccine. Receptors were obtained from a man younger than 45 with glioma.

The chain recombines TRBV4-2 with TRBJ1-1, with D possibly TRBD1 on 5 matching bases. Trimming took 2 bases from V and 1 from J, leaving 8 bases between them. Per germline, CDR1 LGHNA and CDR2 YNFKEQ. The CDR3 is 14 residues long. The CDR3 loop is CASSQLRGNTEAFF. As DNA, the CDR3 is TGTGCCAGCAGCCAACTTAGGGGGAACACTGAAGCTTTCTTT.

This chain uses TRBV5-1 with TRBJ1-2, with D unclear. CDR1 SGHRS and CDR2 YFSETQ come from the germline V gene. This CDR3 is built from 14 residues. V gave up 5 bases and J gave up 2 bases, with 13 bases separating them. DNA for the CDR3: TGCGCCAGCAGTCCCGACATCCGCAACTATGGCTACACCTTC. It codes for CASSPDIRNYGYTF.

This sequence joins TRBV4-3 and TRBJ1-4; perhaps TRBD1 as D (5 bases). The V gene's germline CDR1 is LGHNA and CDR2 YSLEER. V lost 4 bases, J lost 3 bases, and 15 bases lay in between. This CDR3 comprises 16 residues. CDR3 sequence: CASSLNPGLPNEKLFF. The CDR3 region has the DNA TGCGCCAGCAGCCTGAACCCGGGACTTCCTAATGAAAAACTGTTTTTT.

The J gene is TRBJ1-1, the V gene TRBV28, with TRBD1 identical over 8 bases. The trim removed 6 bases at V and 11 bases at J, leaving 14 bases unmatched. The CDR3 is made up of 14 amino acids. Germline-derived CDR1 and CDR2 are MDHEN and SYDVKM. This CDR3 reads CASRGWTGISRAFF. In DNA form, the CDR3 reads TGTGCCAGCAGGGGGTGGACAGGGATCAGTCGGGCTTTCTTT.

The chain employs TRBV19 and TRBJ2-5; D is possibly TRBD1 or TRBD2 (5 bases each). The CDR3 spans 16 residues. From germline, CDR1 is LNHDA and CDR2 SQIVND (reference sequence). V lost 6 bases to trimming and J lost 4 bases, with 21 bases between them. The CDR3 loop is CASSPRGRPRGETQYF. CDR3 bases: TGTGCCAGTAGCCCCAGAGGACGGCCGAGGGGAGAGACCCAGTACTTC.

V and J are TRBV27 and TRBJ2-5; the D gene is possibly TRBD2 (6 bases). Germline CDR1 is MNHEY and CDR2 is SMNVEV (reference sequence). The V end was cut by 2 bases, the J end by 1 base, with 8 bases between. The CDR3 has 14 residues. CDR3 sequence: CASSLLGGQETQYF. In nucleotides, the CDR3 is TGTGCCAGCAGTTTACTGGGGGGCCAAGAGACCCAGTACTTC.

V gene TRBV12-5 combines with J gene TRBJ2-2; 8 nucleotides align to TRBD2. Germline-derived CDR1 and CDR2 are LGHNT and FRNRAP. Trimming cost V 3 bases and J 8 bases; bases outside gene matches: 17. CDR3 length equals 18 residues. CDR3 sequence: CASGFASREGFMPGELFF. CDR3 in DNA: TGTGCTAGTGGTTTCGCTTCCCGGGAGGGGTTTATGCCAGGGGAGCTGTTTTTT.

The sample holds a few counts of this clone. This sequence joins TRBV27 and TRBJ2-7, with 13 positions matching TRBD2. The germline V gene encodes CDR1 MNHEY and CDR2 SMNVEV (reference sequence). V trimming: 2 bases; J trimming: 2 bases; junction bases outside the gene matches: 6. This CDR3 has 17 residues. The CDR3: CASSLKLAGGPPYEQYF. The CDR3 DNA reads TGTGCCAGCAGTTTAAAACTAGCGGGAGGGCCTCCCTACGAGCAGTACTTC.

The chain joins TRBV5-6 to TRBJ2-5; TRBD1 matches 9 bases. CDR3 length: 15 amino acids. Germline V gene data show CDR1 as SGHDT and CDR2 as YYEEEE. J lost 4 bases, V lost 4 bases, and 8 bases had no gene match. The CDR3 loop reads CASSGSGTGSETQYF. The CDR3 bases are TGTGCCAGCAGCGGCTCCGGGACAGGGTCAGAGACCCAGTACTTC.

This chain links TRBV4-3 with TRBJ2-3; TRBD2 might be the D (5 bases). Trimming pared 0 bases from V and 4 bases from J, leaving 11 bases between. This CDR3 is 15 amino acids long. Germline CDR1 is LGHNA and CDR2 is YSLEER. The CDR3: CASSQDFGEADTQYF. CDR3 in DNA: TGCGCCAGCAGCCAAGATTTCGGGGAAGCAGATACGCAGTATTTT.

V and J are TRBV7-3 and TRBJ2-1; 9 nucleotides match TRBD2. The CDR3 covers 15 residues. Germline V gives CDR1 SGHTA, CDR2 FQGTGA. V lost 2 bases and J lost 6; bases outside the gene matches: 5. The CDR3 sequence: CASSLGLAGTNEQFF. The CDR3 DNA follows: TGTGCCAGCAGCTTAGGTCTAGCGGGGACCAATGAGCAGTTCTTC.

J is TRBJ2-1 and V is TRBV2, with 8 bases matching TRBD1. Germline CDR1 SNHLY, CDR2 FYNNEI. The ends lost 7 bases at V and 4 bases at J; junction bases unmatched: 6. This CDR3 spans 14 amino acids. In DNA, the CDR3 is TGTGCCAGCAATCCAGGGGGCCGGTACAATGAGCAGTTCTTC. The encoded protein is CASNPGGRYNEQFF.

This clone was seen a few times. The chain combines TRBV18 with TRBJ1-4; D may be TRBD1 (5 bases). V was clipped by 1 base and J by 14 bases, with 17 bases between them. Looked up from germline, CDR1 is KGHSH and CDR2 is LQKENI. The CDR3 loop spans 14 amino acids. The CDR3 sequence is CASSPLMRNRSLFF. The CDR3 nucleotides are TGTGCCAGCTCACCACTTATGAGGAACAGGTCCCTGTTTTTT.

The chain couples TRBV7-6 to TRBJ2-7, with 15 bases matching TRBD2. The CDR3 is made up of 16 amino acids. Germline loops: CDR1 SGHVS, CDR2 FNYEAQ. V shed 5 bases, J shed 7 bases, and the junction held 9 bases outside the gene matches. The CDR3 DNA is TGTGCCAGCAGCCTAGAATGGGGACTAGCGGGAGGTGAGCAGTACTTC. Translated, it gives CASSLEWGLAGGEQYF.

The chain uses TRBV5-1 and TRBJ2-1, with a weak D call TRBD1 (5 bases). The germline gives CDR1 SGHRS, CDR2 YFSETQ. V lost 2 bases to trimming and J lost 4 bases, with 7 bases between them. The CDR3 loop spans 13 amino acids. CDR3 loop: CASSFGQYNEQFF. The CDR3 DNA reads TGCGCCAGCAGCTTCGGACAATACAATGAGCAGTTCTTC.

V is TRBV5-6 and J is TRBJ1-5; 7 nucleotides line up with TRBD1. J lost 7 bases, V lost 0 bases, and 10 bases had no gene match. Germline-derived CDR1 and CDR2 are SGHDT and YYEEEE. The CDR3 is 16 amino acids. CDR3 DNA sequence: TGTGCCAGCAGCTTGGGACGGGACAGCCGGAACCAGCCCCAGCATTTT. It yields the protein CASSLGRDSRNQPQHF.

This chain links TRBV10-3 with TRBJ1-2, with D possibly being TRBD1 (5 bases). The ends were cut back, 2 bases at V and 3 bases at J, with 19 bases in the middle. This CDR3 has 17 amino acids. CDR1 is ENHRY and CDR2 is SYGVKD in the germline V gene. DNA for the CDR3: TGTGCCATCAGTGAGACCTATTCCCTGGGGGAAGACTATGGCTACACCTTC. Protein product: CAISETYSLGEDYGYTF.

The chain combines TRBV18 with TRBJ2-5, with D perhaps TRBD2 (6 bases). The CDR3 is made up of 14 amino acids. The V gene's germline CDR1 is KGHSH and CDR2 LQKENI. With 0 bases removed from V and 4 bases from J, the gap between germline ends came to 9 bases. CDR3 protein: CASSPPEGPETQYF. CDR3 nucleotides: TGTGCCAGCTCACCACCGGAGGGGCCAGAGACCCAGTACTTC.

V usage is TRBV5-1 and J usage is TRBJ1-1; TRBD1 might be the D (6 bases). V lost 6 bases and J 3 bases, leaving 18 bases between the germline ends. The CDR3 is 15 amino acids. In germline, CDR1 is SGHRS, CDR2 YFSETQ. CDR3 loop: CASNEGGTEDTEAFF. CDR3 nucleotides: TGCGCCAGCAATGAAGGGGGGACGGAGGACACTGAAGCTTTCTTT.

The J gene is TRBJ2-7, the V gene TRBV2; 7 bases are shared with TRBD1. The CDR3 has 14 amino acids. V lost 1 base and J lost 4; bases outside the gene matches: 4. Germline V CDR1 and CDR2: SNHLY, FYNNEI. The CDR3: CASSEEGAGYEQYF. DNA of the CDR3: TGTGCCAGCAGTGAAGAGGGGGCAGGGTACGAGCAGTACTTC. Filled out from reference TRBV2 and TRBJ2-7, the complete variable domain reads EPEVTQTPSHQVTQMGQEVILRCVPISNHLYFYWYRQILGQKVEFLVSFYNNEISEKSEIFDDQFSVERPDGSNFTLKIRSTKLEDSAMYFCASSEEGAGYEQYFGPGTRLTVT.